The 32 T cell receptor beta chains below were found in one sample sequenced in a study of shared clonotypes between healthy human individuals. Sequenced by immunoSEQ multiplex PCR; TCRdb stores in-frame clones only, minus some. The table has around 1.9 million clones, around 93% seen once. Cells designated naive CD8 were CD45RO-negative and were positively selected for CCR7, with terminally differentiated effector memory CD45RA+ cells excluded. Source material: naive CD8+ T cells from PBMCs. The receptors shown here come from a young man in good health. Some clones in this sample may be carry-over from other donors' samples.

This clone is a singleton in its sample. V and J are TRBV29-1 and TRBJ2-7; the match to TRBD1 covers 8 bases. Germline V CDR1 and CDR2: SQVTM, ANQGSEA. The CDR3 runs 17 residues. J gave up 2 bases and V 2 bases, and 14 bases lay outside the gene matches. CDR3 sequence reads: CSVEFPQDTGGTYEQYF. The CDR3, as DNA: TGCAGCGTTGAATTTCCTCAAGATACAGGGGGGACCTACGAGCAGTACTTC.

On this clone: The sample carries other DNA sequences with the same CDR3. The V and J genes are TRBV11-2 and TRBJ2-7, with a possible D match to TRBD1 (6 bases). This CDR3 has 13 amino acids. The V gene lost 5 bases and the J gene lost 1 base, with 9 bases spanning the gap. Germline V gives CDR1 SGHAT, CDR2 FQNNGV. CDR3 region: CASSPGQSYEQYF. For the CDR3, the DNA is TGTGCCAGCAGCCCCGGACAGTCCTACGAGCAGTACTTC.

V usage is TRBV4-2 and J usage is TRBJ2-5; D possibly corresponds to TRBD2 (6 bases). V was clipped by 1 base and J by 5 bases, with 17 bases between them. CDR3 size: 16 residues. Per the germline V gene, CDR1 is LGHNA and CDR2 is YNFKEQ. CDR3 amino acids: CASSQAGTPSVETQYF. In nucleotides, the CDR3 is TGTGCCAGCAGCCAAGCCGGGACTCCGTCCGTGGAGACCCAGTACTTC.

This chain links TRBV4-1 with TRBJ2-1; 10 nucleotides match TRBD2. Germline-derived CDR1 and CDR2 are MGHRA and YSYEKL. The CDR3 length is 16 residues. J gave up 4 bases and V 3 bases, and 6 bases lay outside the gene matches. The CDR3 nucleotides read TGCGCCAGCAGCCATGGAACTAGCGGGAATTACAATGAGCAGTTCTTC. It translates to CASSHGTSGNYNEQFF.

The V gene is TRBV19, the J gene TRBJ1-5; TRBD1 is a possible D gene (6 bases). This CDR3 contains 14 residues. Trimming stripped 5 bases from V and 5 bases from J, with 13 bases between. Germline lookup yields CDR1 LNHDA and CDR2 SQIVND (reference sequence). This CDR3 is CASSERSGDQPQHF. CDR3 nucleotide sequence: TGTGCCAGTAGTGAAAGGTCAGGGGATCAGCCCCAGCATTTT.

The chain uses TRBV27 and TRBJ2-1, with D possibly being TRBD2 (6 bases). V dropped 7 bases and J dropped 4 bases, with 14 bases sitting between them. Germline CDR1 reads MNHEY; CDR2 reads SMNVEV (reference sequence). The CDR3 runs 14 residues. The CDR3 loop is CASTIMGLYNEQFF. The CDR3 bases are TGTGCCAGCACCATCATGGGACTTTACAATGAGCAGTTCTTC.

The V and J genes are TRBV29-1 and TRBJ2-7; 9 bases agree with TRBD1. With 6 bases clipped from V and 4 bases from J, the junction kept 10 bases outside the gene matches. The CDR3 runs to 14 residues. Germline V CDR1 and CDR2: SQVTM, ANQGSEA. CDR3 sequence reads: CSVERSTGGYEQYF. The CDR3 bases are TGCAGCGTAGAACGGTCGACAGGGGGATACGAGCAGTACTTC.

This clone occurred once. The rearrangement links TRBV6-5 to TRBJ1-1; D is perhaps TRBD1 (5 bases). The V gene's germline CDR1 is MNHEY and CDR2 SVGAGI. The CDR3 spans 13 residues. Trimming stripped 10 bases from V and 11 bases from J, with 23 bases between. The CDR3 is CATSFGGKGDAFF. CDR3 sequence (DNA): TGTGCCACCTCGTTCGGGGGGAAAGGGGACGCTTTCTTT.

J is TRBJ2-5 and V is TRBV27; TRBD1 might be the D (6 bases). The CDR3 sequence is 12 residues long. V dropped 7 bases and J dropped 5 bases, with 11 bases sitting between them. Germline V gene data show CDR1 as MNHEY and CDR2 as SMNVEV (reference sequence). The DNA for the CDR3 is TGTGCCAGCAAGGGGGTATGGGAGACCCAGTACTTC. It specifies CASKGVWETQYF.

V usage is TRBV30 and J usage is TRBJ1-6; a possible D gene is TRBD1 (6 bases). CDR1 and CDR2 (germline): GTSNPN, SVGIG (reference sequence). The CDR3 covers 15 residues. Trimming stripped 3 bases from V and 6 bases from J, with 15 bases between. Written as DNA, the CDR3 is TGTGCCTGGAGCAGAAGGGGGACCCCTAATTCACCCCTCCACTTT. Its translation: CAWSRRGTPNSPLHF. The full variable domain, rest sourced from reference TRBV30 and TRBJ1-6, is SQTIHQWPATLVQPVGSPLSLECTVEGTSNPNLYWYRQAAGRGLQLLFYSVGIGQISSEVPQNLSASRPQDRQFILSSKKLLLSDSGFYLCAWSRRGTPNSPLHFGNGTRLTVT.

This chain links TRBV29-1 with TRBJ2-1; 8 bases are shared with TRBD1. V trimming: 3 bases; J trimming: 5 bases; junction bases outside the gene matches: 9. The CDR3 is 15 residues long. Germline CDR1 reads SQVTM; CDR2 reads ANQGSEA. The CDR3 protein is CSVELGRGPHNEQFF. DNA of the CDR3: TGCAGCGTTGAGCTGGGCAGGGGGCCCCACAATGAGCAGTTCTTC.

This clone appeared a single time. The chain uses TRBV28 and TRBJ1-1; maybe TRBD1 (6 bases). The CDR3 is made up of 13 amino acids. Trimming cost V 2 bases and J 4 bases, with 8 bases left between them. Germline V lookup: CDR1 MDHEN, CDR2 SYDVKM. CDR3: CASSLRGTTEAFF. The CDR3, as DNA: TGTGCCAGCAGTTTAAGGGGGACCACTGAAGCTTTCTTT.

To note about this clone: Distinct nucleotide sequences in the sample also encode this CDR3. CDR3 sequence (DNA): TGTGCCAGCAGTTTATTACCAGGGGGGAACACTGAAGCTTTCTTT. Amino acids: CASSLLPGGNTEAFF. J is TRBJ1-1 and V is TRBV27; 7 positions match TRBD1. CDR1 and CDR2 (germline): MNHEY, SMNVEV (reference sequence). The CDR3 extends over 15 amino acids. V lost 1 base to trimming and J lost 1 base; unmatched junction nucleotides: 3.

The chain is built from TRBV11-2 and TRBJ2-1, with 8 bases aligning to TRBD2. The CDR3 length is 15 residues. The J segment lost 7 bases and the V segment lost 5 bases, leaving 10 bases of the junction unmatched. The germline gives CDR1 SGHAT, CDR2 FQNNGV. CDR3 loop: CASSLWTSLTNEQFF. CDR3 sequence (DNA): TGTGCCAGCAGCCTGTGGACTAGCTTAACTAATGAGCAGTTCTTC. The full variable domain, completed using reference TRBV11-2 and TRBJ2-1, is EAGVAQSPRYKIIEKRQSVAFWCNPISGHATLYWYQQILGQGPKLLIQFQNNGVVDDSQLPKDRFSAERLKGVDSTLKIQPAKLEDSAVYLCASSLWTSLTNEQFFGPGTRLTVL.

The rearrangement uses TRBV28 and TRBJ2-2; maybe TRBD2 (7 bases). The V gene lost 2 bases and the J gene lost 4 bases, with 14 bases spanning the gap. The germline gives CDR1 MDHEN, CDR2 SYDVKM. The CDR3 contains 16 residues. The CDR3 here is CASSLRRGGGTGELFF. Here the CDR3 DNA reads TGTGCCAGCAGTTTAAGGAGGGGAGGGGGCACCGGGGAGCTGTTTTTT.

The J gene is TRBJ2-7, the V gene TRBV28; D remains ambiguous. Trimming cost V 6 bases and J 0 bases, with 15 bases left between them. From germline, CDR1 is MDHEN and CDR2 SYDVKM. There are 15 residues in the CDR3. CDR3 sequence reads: CASRVRMAFSYEQYF. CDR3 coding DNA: TGTGCCAGCAGGGTACGGATGGCGTTCTCCTACGAGCAGTACTTC.

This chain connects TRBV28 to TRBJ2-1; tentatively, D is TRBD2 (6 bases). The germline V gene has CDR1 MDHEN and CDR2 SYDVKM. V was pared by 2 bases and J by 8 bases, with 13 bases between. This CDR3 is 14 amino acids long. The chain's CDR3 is CASSLTGEADEQFF. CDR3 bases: TGTGCCAGCAGTTTAACGGGGGAGGCCGATGAGCAGTTCTTC.

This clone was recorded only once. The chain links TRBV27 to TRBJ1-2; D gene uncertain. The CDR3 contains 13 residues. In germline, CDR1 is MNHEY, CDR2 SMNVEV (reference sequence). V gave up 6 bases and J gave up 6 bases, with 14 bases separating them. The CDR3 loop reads CASRGWASDGYTF. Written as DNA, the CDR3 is TGTGCCAGCAGGGGTTGGGCGTCGGATGGCTACACCTTC.

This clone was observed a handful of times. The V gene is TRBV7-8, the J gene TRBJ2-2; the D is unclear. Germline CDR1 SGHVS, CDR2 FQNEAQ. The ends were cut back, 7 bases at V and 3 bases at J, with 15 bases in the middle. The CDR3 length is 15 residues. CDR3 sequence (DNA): TGTGCCAGCATCCCTCACGGCTACTACACCGGGGAGCTGTTTTTT. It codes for CASIPHGYYTGELFF.

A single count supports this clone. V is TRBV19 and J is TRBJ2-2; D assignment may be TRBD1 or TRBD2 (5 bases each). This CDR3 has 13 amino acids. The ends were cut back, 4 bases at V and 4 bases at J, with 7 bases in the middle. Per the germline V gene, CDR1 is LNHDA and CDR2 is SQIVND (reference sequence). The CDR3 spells CASSRDLTGELFF. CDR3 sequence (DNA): TGTGCCAGTAGTAGGGACCTCACCGGGGAGCTGTTTTTT. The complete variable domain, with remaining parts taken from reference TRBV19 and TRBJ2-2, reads DGGITQSPKYLFRKEGQNVTLSCEQNLNHDAMYWYRQDPGQGLRLIYYSQIVNDFQKGDIAEGYSVSREKKESFPLTVTSAQKNPTAFYLCASSRDLTGELFFGEGSRLTVL.

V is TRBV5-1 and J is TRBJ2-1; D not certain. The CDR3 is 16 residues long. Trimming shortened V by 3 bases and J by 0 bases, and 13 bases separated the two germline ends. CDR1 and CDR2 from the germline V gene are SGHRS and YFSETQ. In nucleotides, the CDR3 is TGCGCCAGCAGCTCTCACGGGCGGAGCTCCTACAATGAGCAGTTCTTC. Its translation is CASSSHGRSSYNEQFF. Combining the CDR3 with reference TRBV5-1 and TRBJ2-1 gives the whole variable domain KAGVTQTPRYLIKTRGQQVTLSCSPISGHRSVSWYQQTPGQGLQFLFEYFSETQRNKGNFPGRFSGRQFSNSRSEMNVSTLELGDSALYLCASSSHGRSSYNEQFFGPGTRLTVL.

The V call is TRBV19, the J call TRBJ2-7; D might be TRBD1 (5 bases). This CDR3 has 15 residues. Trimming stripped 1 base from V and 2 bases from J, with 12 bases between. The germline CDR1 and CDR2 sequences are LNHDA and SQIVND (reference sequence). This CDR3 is CASSIGGIGAYEQYF. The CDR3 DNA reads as TGTGCCAGTAGTATAGGGGGCATTGGAGCCTACGAGCAGTACTTC.

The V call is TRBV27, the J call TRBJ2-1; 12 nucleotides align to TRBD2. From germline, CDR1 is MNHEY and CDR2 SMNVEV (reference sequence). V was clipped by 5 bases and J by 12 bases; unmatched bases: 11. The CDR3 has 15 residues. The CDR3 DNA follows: TGTGCCAGCAGTACCCTTCCTAGCGGGAGGGTCGGGCAGTTCTTC. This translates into CASSTLPSGRVGQFF.

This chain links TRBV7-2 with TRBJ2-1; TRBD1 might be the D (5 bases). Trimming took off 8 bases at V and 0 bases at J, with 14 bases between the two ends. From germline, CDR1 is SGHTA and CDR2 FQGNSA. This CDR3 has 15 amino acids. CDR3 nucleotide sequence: TGTGCCAGCCAAGTGACAGTATTCTCCTACAATGAGCAGTTCTTC. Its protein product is CASQVTVFSYNEQFF.

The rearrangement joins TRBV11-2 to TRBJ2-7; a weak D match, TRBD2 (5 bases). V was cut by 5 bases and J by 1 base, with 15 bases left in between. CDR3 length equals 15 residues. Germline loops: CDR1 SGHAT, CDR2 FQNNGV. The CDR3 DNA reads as TGTGCCAGCAGCCCCCGAGGGCGCGGTTCCTACGAGCAGTACTTC. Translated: CASSPRGRGSYEQYF.

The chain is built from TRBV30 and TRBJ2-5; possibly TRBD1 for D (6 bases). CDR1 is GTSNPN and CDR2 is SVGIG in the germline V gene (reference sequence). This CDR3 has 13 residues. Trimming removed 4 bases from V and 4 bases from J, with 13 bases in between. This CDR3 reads CAWIFGGGETQYF. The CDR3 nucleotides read TGTGCCTGGATCTTTGGGGGCGGAGAGACCCAGTACTTC.

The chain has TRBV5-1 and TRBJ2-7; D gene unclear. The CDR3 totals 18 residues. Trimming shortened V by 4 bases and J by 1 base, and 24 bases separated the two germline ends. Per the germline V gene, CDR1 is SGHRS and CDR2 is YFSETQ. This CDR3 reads CASSPGVLVRAQSYEQYF. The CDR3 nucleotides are TGCGCCAGCAGCCCCGGCGTGCTGGTACGAGCACAGTCCTACGAGCAGTACTTC.

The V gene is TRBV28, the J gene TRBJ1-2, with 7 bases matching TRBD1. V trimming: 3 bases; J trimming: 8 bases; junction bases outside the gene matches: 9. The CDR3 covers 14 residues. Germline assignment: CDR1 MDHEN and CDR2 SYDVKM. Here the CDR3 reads CASSFKTGVWGYTF. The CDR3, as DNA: TGTGCCAGCAGTTTCAAAACAGGGGTGTGGGGCTACACCTTC.

The CDR3 loop is CASSQPVVYGYTF. CDR3 nucleotide sequence: TGTGCCAGCAGCCAGCCGGTGGTCTATGGCTACACCTTC. This chain connects TRBV14 to TRBJ1-2; no clear D. The V end lost 3 bases, the J end lost 4 bases, and 9 bases lay between the germline ends. There are 13 residues in the CDR3. CDR1 and CDR2 (germline): SGHDN, FVKESK.

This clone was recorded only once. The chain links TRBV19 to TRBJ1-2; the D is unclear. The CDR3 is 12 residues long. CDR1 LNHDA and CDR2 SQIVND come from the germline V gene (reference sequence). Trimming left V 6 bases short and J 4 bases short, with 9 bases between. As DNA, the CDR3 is TGTGCCAGTAGCGTTAATTTCTATGGCTACACCTTC. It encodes CASSVNFYGYTF.

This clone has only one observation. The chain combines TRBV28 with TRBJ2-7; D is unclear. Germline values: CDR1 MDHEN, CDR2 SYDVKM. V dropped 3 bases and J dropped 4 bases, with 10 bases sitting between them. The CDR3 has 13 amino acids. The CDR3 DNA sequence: TGTGCCAGCAGTTTGGTCGTCGGGTACGAGCAGTACTTC. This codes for CASSLVVGYEQYF.

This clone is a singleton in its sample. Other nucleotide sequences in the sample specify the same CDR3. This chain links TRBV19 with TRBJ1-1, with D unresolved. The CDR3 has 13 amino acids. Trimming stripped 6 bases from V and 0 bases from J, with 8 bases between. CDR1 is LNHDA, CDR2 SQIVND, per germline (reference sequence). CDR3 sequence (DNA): TGTGCCAGTAGCCCGGGTCTGAACACTGAAGCTTTCTTT. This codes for CASSPGLNTEAFF.